The clone carrying this TCR beta chain was observed many times. What it recognizes is unknown. The data are from a study of Graves' ophthalmopathy and Graves' hyperthyroidism. V trimming: 3 bases; J trimming: 3 bases; junction bases outside the gene matches: 4. The CDR3 has 15 amino acids. Germline values: CDR1 SGHVS, CDR2 FQNEAQ. The authors diagnosed from clinical symptoms, serum thyroxine, TRAb, thyroid ultrasound and orbital computed tomography. PBMCs were isolated by Ficoll-Paque density gradient centrifugation, using about 9.2 ml of fresh peripheral blood as the starting material. Study-level findings and limits: Predictions made by the model for ophthalmopathy progression reached 70% to 71% sensitivity and just under 75% specificity. Among expanded thyroid clonotypes above 0.001 frequency, most also occurred in blood.

RNA served as the template for amplifying TCR beta CDR3 regions. HTBI primers served in a first-round RT-PCR, which a second-round multiplex PCR followed. TCRdb analysed the multiplex PCR reads with MiXCR anew, one entry per CDR3 protein. The sample has about 160,000 distinct CDR3 sequences, roughly 37% seen once. This clonotype was sampled from a woman between 40 and 50 years old with Graves' ophthalmopathy. Sequenced material: peripheral blood. This chain joins TRBV7-8 and TRBJ2-2, with 7 bases matching TRBD2. This CDR3 is CASSLTSWDTGELFF. The CDR3 region has the DNA TGTGCCAGCAGCTTGACTAGCTGGGACACCGGGGAGCTGTTTTTT.